This entry is about one TCR beta chain. Next came a second PCR, run for about 7 to 12 cycles, which used a sample-barcoded 5' primer along with a J-beta primer mix. TCRdb itself ran the 5' RACE reads through MiXCR, one entry per CDR3 protein. This sample has about 1.4 million distinct CDR3 sequences; approximately 60% occur once, and the top ten carry approximately 7%. This entry belongs to a study of blood T cells in healthy people across ages. Turning to the study itself: Template switching recovered approximately one barcoded beta molecule for every two T cells.

Roughly 10 milliliters of peripheral blood were drawn from each donor. Total RNA extraction produced at least 5.5 micrograms (per sample) for the study. The sequence was collected from a man younger than 35 in good health. The sequenced material came from blood.

The CDR3 coding sequence is TGTGCCACCAGCAGACTCCTGGGCCACTCGGAAGATACGCAGTATTTT. It specifies CATSRLLGHSEDTQYF. This chain joins TRBV15 and TRBJ2-3, with D unclear. Trimming removed 2 bases from V and 5 bases from J, with 17 bases in between. This CDR3 spans 16 amino acids. Germline CDR1 reads LNHNV; CDR2 reads YYDKDF (reference sequence).